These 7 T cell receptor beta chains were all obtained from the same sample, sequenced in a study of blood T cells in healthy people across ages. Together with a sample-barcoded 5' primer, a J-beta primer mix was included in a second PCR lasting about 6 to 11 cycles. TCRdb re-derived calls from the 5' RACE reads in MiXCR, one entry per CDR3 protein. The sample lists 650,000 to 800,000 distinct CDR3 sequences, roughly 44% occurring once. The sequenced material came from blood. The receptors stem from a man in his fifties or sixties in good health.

This CDR3 reads CAFQRLAGFETQYF. CDR3 coding DNA: TGTGCCTTCCAAAGACTAGCGGGGTTTGAGACCCAGTACTTC. The chain links TRBV30 to TRBJ2-5; 11 bases are a match to TRBD2. Germline CDR1 is GTSNPN and CDR2 is SVGIG (reference sequence). This CDR3 has 14 amino acids. With V trimmed by 7 bases and J by 5 bases, 9 bases remained unmatched.

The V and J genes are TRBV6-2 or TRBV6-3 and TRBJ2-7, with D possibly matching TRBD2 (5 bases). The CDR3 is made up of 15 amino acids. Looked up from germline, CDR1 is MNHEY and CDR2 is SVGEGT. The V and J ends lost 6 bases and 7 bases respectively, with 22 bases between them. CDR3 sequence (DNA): TGTGCCAGCAGGCTGTCCGGGAACTCCTACAATGAGCAGTACTTC. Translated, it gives CASRLSGNSYNEQYF.

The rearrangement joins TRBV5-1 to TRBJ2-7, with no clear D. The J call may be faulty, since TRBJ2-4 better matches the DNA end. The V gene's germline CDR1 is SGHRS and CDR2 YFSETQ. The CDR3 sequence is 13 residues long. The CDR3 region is CASSMSGKNIQYF. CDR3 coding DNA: TGCGCCAGCTCGATGAGTGGCAAAAACATTCAGTACTTC.

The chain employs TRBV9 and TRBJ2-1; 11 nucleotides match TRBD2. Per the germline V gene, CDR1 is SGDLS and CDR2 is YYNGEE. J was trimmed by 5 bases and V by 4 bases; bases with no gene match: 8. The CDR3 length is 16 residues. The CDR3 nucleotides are TGTGCCAGCAGCCTCCTTGGTAGCGGGGGGGACAATGAGCAGTTCTTC. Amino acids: CASSLLGSGGDNEQFF.

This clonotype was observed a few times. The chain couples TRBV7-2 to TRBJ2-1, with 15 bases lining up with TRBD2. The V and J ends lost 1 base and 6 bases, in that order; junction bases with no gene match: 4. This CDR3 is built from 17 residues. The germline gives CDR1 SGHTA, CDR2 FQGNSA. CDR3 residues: CASSLGGLAGGSNEQFF. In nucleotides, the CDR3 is TGTGCCAGCAGCTTAGGGGGACTAGCGGGGGGATCCAATGAGCAGTTCTTC.

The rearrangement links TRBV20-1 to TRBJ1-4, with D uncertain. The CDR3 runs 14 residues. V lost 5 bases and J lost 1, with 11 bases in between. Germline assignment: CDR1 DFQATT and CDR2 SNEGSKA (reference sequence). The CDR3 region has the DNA TGCAGTGCTTTTTGGCAAGGAACTAATGAAAAACTGTTTTTT. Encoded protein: CSAFWQGTNEKLFF.

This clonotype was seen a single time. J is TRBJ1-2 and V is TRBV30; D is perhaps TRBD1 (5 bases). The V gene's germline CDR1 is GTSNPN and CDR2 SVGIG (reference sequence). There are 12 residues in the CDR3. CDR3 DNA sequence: TGTGCTGGGACGCTCCCTAACTATGGCTACACCTTC. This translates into CAGTLPNYGYTF.